The next 21 T cell receptor beta chains were all read from a single sample in a study of beta chain features in type 1 diabetes. Broader study findings: Across all four CD4+ subsets, people with type 1 diabetes showed modestly shorter TCRB CDR3s.

What these receptors recognize is not known. The investigators reverse transcribed all of the isolated RNA, so they sequenced expressed TCRB transcripts. Sequencing was performed with immunoSEQ multiplex PCR; in TCRdb, only in-frame clones are kept and a portion is missing. The repertoire has hundreds of thousands of clones, over 12% of them found once; the top ten carry roughly 0.04%. The sample comprised naive CD4+ T cells from blood. These receptor sequences come from a man between 18 and 29 years old with type 1 diabetes.

This clone was detected only a few times. V and J are TRBV29-1 and TRBJ1-2, with D perhaps matching TRBD1 (5 bases). Trimming stripped 7 bases from V and 3 bases from J, with 18 bases between. The germline V gene has CDR1 SQVTM and CDR2 ANQGSEA. The CDR3 is 14 residues long. The CDR3 region has the DNA TGCAGCGCTTTGGGAGGGGCAGAGGACTATGGCTACACCTTC. As protein: CSALGGAEDYGYTF.

The rearrangement joins TRBV5-1 to TRBJ2-1; D possibly uses TRBD1 or TRBD2 (5 bases each). V was shortened by 7 bases and J by 5 bases, with 19 bases between the two germline ends. Germline CDR1 reads SGHRS; CDR2 reads YFSETQ. This CDR3 has 15 amino acids. The CDR3, as DNA: TGCGCCAGCGGCCGGGACGGAAATATCAACAATGAGCAGTTCTTC. Its translation is CASGRDGNINNEQFF.

The chain has TRBV11-2 and TRBJ2-2; D is ambiguous. Germline CDR1 is SGHAT and CDR2 is FQNNGV. Trimming removed 2 bases at V and 8 bases at J, with 9 bases between. The CDR3 is 13 amino acids. The CDR3 is CASSLYQLGELFF. As DNA, the CDR3 is TGTGCCAGCAGCTTATACCAGCTGGGGGAGCTGTTTTTT. The complete variable domain, with remaining parts taken from reference TRBV11-2 and TRBJ2-2, reads EAGVAQSPRYKIIEKRQSVAFWCNPISGHATLYWYQQILGQGPKLLIQFQNNGVVDDSQLPKDRFSAERLKGVDSTLKIQPAKLEDSAVYLCASSLYQLGELFFGEGSRLTVL.

V usage is TRBV5-4 and J usage is TRBJ2-2; D is possibly TRBD1 or TRBD2 (6 bases each). This CDR3 has 15 residues. V was cut by 2 bases and J by 6 bases, with 14 bases left in between. Germline V CDR1 and CDR2: SGHNT, YYREEE (reference sequence). In DNA, the CDR3 is TGTGCCAGCAGCTTTATGGGGGGCGGAGCCGGGGAGCTGTTTTTT. Translation: CASSFMGGGAGELFF. Supplemented by reference TRBV5-4 and TRBJ2-2, the full variable domain reads ETGVTQSPTHLIKTRGQQVTLRCSSQSGHNTVSWYQQALGQGPQFIFQYYREEENGRGNFPPRFSGLQFPNYSSELNVNALELDDSALYLCASSFMGGGAGELFFGEGSRLTVL.

This chain uses TRBV2 with TRBJ2-3, with TRBD1 as a possible D gene (7 bases). Deletions cut 6 bases from V and 3 bases from J, with 13 bases between. The CDR3 totals 14 residues. The germline CDR1 and CDR2 sequences are SNHLY and FYNNEI. The CDR3 is CASRWSGGTDTQYF. CDR3 bases: TGTGCCAGCAGGTGGTCAGGGGGGACAGATACGCAGTATTTT.

Only a few counts were recorded for this clone. The chain combines TRBV25-1 with TRBJ2-1, with D perhaps TRBD1 (5 bases). Germline V lookup: CDR1 MGHDK, CDR2 SYGVNS. The V end was cut by 5 bases, the J end by 8 bases, with 22 bases between. There are 16 residues in the CDR3. CDR3 region: CASSPPERQGVDEQFF. The CDR3 DNA follows: TGTGCCAGCAGTCCCCCCGAGAGGCAGGGCGTGGATGAGCAGTTCTTC.

The chain employs TRBV5-1 and TRBJ2-1; the match to TRBD2 covers 12 bases. The V and J ends lost 7 bases and 8 bases, in that order; junction bases with no gene match: 7. Germline V gene data show CDR1 as SGHRS and CDR2 as YFSETQ. The CDR3 loop spans 14 amino acids. The CDR3 bases are TGCGCCAGCTGTATGACTAGCGGGGGAGATGAGCAGTTCTTC. This translates into CASCMTSGGDEQFF.

On this clone: Distinct nucleotide sequences in the sample also encode this CDR3. The CDR3 DNA is TGTGCCAGCTCACCACCAGGCACAGATACGCAGTATTTT. It specifies CASSPPGTDTQYF. V usage is TRBV18 and J usage is TRBJ2-3; D ambiguous. The CDR3 has 13 amino acids. Germline CDR1 KGHSH, CDR2 LQKENI. V gave up 0 bases and J gave up 1 base, with 2 bases separating them.

This clone was recorded a few times. The gene calls are TRBV7-2 and TRBJ2-6; no reliable D call. V lost 0 bases, J lost 1 base, and 10 bases lay in between. The CDR3 contains 17 residues. Germline V gene data show CDR1 as SGHTA and CDR2 as FQGNSA. Here the CDR3 DNA reads TGTGCCAGCAGCTTAGCGGGCAACCCGTCTGGGGCCAACGTCCTGACTTTC. This translates into CASSLAGNPSGANVLTF.

The chain employs TRBV11-2 and TRBJ2-7; D gene unclear. The germline V gene has CDR1 SGHAT and CDR2 FQNNGV. Trimming took 5 bases from V and 2 from J, leaving 10 bases between them. The CDR3 extends over 13 amino acids. This CDR3 reads CASSQDSTYEQYF. The CDR3 coding sequence is TGTGCCAGCAGCCAAGATAGTACCTACGAGCAGTACTTC.

This sequence joins TRBV4-3 and TRBJ1-3; a weak D match, TRBD1 (5 bases). Germline CDR1 reads LGHNA; CDR2 reads YSLEER. The CDR3 spans 15 residues. V lost 3 bases and J 2 bases, leaving 11 bases between the germline ends. DNA of the CDR3: TGCGCCAGCAGCCAGGGCTCGGGGGCTGGAAACACCATATATTTT. Its translation is CASSQGSGAGNTIYF.

The chain uses TRBV28 and TRBJ2-5; the match to TRBD2 covers 10 bases. The germline CDR1 and CDR2 sequences are MDHEN and SYDVKM. CDR3 length equals 15 residues. Trimming at V came to 2 bases and at J to 5 bases, leaving 5 bases not matched to a gene. CDR3 residues: CASSLQRGGWETQYF. CDR3 nucleotide sequence: TGTGCCAGCAGTTTACAGCGGGGGGGCTGGGAGACCCAGTACTTC.

This clone was picked up a small number of times. Here the CDR3 DNA reads TGTGCCAGCAGCCCCCTCGTAATATCGACAGGGAGAAACTATGGCTACACCTTC. It codes for CASSPLVISTGRNYGYTF. The rearrangement links TRBV14 to TRBJ1-2; 7 bases fit TRBD1. Germline CDR1 reads SGHDN; CDR2 reads FVKESK. With V trimmed by 4 bases and J by 2 bases, 16 bases remained unmatched. CDR3 length: 18 amino acids.

The rearrangement links TRBV27 to TRBJ1-5; the D gene is possibly TRBD1 (5 bases). The CDR3 covers 14 residues. The V end lost 6 bases, the J end lost 7 bases, and 16 bases lay between the germline ends. CDR1 and CDR2 (germline): MNHEY, SMNVEV (reference sequence). Here the CDR3 DNA reads TGTGCCAGCAGAACGGACATCGCGGGGCAGCCCCAGCATTTT. Protein sequence: CASRTDIAGQPQHF.

A few counts support this clone. V is TRBV5-1 and J is TRBJ2-1; D gene unclear. CDR1 SGHRS and CDR2 YFSETQ come from the germline V gene. CDR3 length: 15 amino acids. Trimming pared 0 bases from V and 6 bases from J, leaving 13 bases between. CDR3 amino acids: CASSLEYSLGNEQFF. CDR3 bases: TGCGCCAGCAGCTTGGAGTACAGCTTAGGCAATGAGCAGTTCTTC.

This clone has a handful of counts. This chain connects TRBV19 to TRBJ2-1, with D tentatively TRBD1 or TRBD2 (6 bases each). CDR1 and CDR2 from the germline V gene are LNHDA and SQIVND (reference sequence). Trimming stripped 4 bases from V and 2 bases from J, with 15 bases between. The CDR3 is 16 amino acids. The CDR3 DNA follows: TGTGCCAGTAGTACCCCTAGGGGGGCCCCCTACAATGAGCAGTTCTTC. Protein: CASSTPRGAPYNEQFF.

The J gene is TRBJ2-1, the V gene TRBV19, with 11 bases fitting TRBD2. Germline CDR1 reads LNHDA; CDR2 reads SQIVND (reference sequence). This CDR3 has 12 amino acids. Trimming at V came to 3 bases and at J to 15 bases, leaving 4 bases not matched to a gene. CDR3 region: CASSILGLAVFF. CDR3 in DNA: TGTGCCAGTAGTATCTTGGGACTAGCGGTGTTCTTC.

This sequence joins TRBV5-1 and TRBJ1-1, with D possibly matching TRBD1 (5 bases). CDR1 and CDR2 (germline): SGHRS, YFSETQ. The CDR3 totals 14 residues. Trimming cost V 7 bases and J 0 bases, with 13 bases left between them. The CDR3 coding sequence is TGCGCCAGCTGCCCGGGGGTGGTGAACACTGAAGCTTTCTTT. Residues: CASCPGVVNTEAFF.

The rearrangement uses TRBV7-9 and TRBJ2-7, with TRBD2 matching over 8 bases. CDR3 length: 12 amino acids. The V gene end was trimmed by 5 bases and the J gene end by 11 bases; junction bases not matched to a gene: 8. Germline V gives CDR1 SEHNR, CDR2 FQNEAQ (reference sequence). The CDR3 bases are TGTGCCAGCAGCCCGGGACTAGGGCAGGAGTACTTC. Residues: CASSPGLGQEYF.

This clone has a handful of counts. The chain couples TRBV5-5 to TRBJ2-3; either TRBD1 or TRBD2 may supply D (5 bases each). V was clipped by 5 bases and J by 2 bases, with 15 bases between them. The CDR3 loop spans 15 amino acids. Germline V gives CDR1 SGHKS, CDR2 YYEKEE (reference sequence). The CDR3 here is CASRTQTADTDTQYF. The CDR3 coding sequence is TGTGCCAGCAGGACACAGACAGCGGACACAGATACGCAGTATTTT.

In its sample, this clone was seen a few times. The rearrangement links TRBV29-1 to TRBJ1-3; D gene uncertain. Germline V gene lookup returns CDR1 SQVTM and CDR2 ANQGSEA. V gave up 5 bases and J gave up 0 bases, with 8 bases separating them. CDR3 length equals 13 residues. CDR3 in amino acids: CSVQQSSGNTIYF. The CDR3 DNA follows: TGCAGCGTTCAACAGAGCTCTGGAAACACCATATATTTT. Together with reference TRBV29-1 and TRBJ1-3, the CDR3 gives the full variable domain: SAVISQKPSRDICQRGTSLTIQCQVDSQVTMMFWYRQQPGQSLTLIATANQGSEATYESGFVIDKFPISRPNLTFSTLTVSNMSPEDSSIYLCSVQQSSGNTIYFGEGSWLTVV.